Presented here are 10 T cell receptor beta chains from one specimen sequenced in a study of T-cell memory formation after mild COVID-19. One entry per CDR3 protein, called by TCRdb with MiXCR from the 5' RACE reads. The sample lists 65,000 to 95,000 distinct CDR3 sequences, about 13% occurring once. The source material was PBMCs or a T cell subset sorted from them (not recorded which). These receptors were obtained from a man in his late teens or twenties who had mild COVID-19 (a few samples of this study predate the infection). Cell type and time point are not known.

V usage is TRBV28 and J usage is TRBJ1-1; maybe TRBD1 (6 bases). From germline, CDR1 is MDHEN and CDR2 SYDVKM. The CDR3 sequence is 15 residues long. V dropped 6 bases and J dropped 4 bases, with 18 bases sitting between them. CDR3 protein: CASSRGLGGATEAFF. DNA for the CDR3: TGTGCCAGCAGCCGGGGGCTGGGTGGGGCCACTGAAGCTTTCTTT.

This clonotype was detected only a few times. The CDR3 DNA follows: TGTGCCAGCAGTTGGACTAGCGGGGGACCTGGGGAGCTGTTTTTT. Its protein is CASSWTSGGPGELFF. The J gene is TRBJ2-2, the V gene TRBV6-5; 13 positions match TRBD2. Germline trimming cut 4 bases from V and 8 bases from J; bases unmatched to any gene: 4. Germline assignment: CDR1 MNHEY and CDR2 SVGAGI. The CDR3 spans 15 residues.

There are a few counts of this clonotype. The chain combines TRBV14 with TRBJ2-5; a weak D match, TRBD2 (5 bases). CDR1 and CDR2 from the germline V gene are SGHDN and FVKESK. CDR3 length: 16 amino acids. Trimming removed 3 bases from V and 5 bases from J, with 19 bases in between. The CDR3 coding sequence is TGTGCCAGCAGCCAGCCCGGGATCGCCACCGGGGAGACCCAGTACTTC. This codes for CASSQPGIATGETQYF.

This rearrangement joins TRBV7-6 to TRBJ2-5, with TRBD2 as a possible D gene (6 bases). V lost 1 base to trimming and J lost 4 bases, with 13 bases between them. The CDR3 sequence is 15 residues long. Per germline, CDR1 SGHVS and CDR2 FNYEAQ. The CDR3 DNA follows: TGTGCCAGCAGCTTAGGAGGGGAGGCGGTAGAGACCCAGTACTTC. Amino acid sequence: CASSLGGEAVETQYF.

The gene calls are TRBV27 and TRBJ2-5, with 9 positions matching TRBD2. There are 18 residues in the CDR3. Looked up from germline, CDR1 is MNHEY and CDR2 is SMNVEV (reference sequence). V was clipped by 1 base and J by 0 bases; unmatched bases: 9. The CDR3 spells CASSLLGLAGSNQETQYF. The CDR3 nucleotides are TGTGCCAGCAGTTTATTGGGTCTAGCGGGGAGTAACCAAGAGACCCAGTACTTC.

This clonotype was detected only a few times. The V gene is TRBV14, the J gene TRBJ1-1, with D tentatively TRBD1 (6 bases). V dropped 1 base and J dropped 10 bases, with 19 bases sitting between them. Per germline, CDR1 SGHDN and CDR2 FVKESK. The CDR3 runs 15 residues. The DNA of the CDR3 is TGTGCCAGCAGCCAAGTAGGGCAGGGGCCTGCTGCAGCTTTCTTT. Protein product: CASSQVGQGPAAAFF. Variable domain in full (rest from reference TRBV14 and TRBJ1-1): EAGVTQFPSHSVIEKGQTVTLRCDPISGHDNLYWYRRVMGKEIKFLLHFVKESKQDESGMPNNRFLAERTGGTYSTLKVQPAELEDSGVYFCASSQVGQGPAAAFFGQGTRLTVV.

J is TRBJ1-5 and V is TRBV4-3; possible D gene TRBD1, 5 bases. The CDR3 sequence is 15 residues long. Germline CDR1 is LGHNA and CDR2 is YSLEER. Trimming shortened V by 4 bases and J by 5 bases, and 15 bases separated the two germline ends. The CDR3 DNA sequence: TGCGCCAGCAGCCCCTGGGGGGGGAAGGATCAGCCCCAGCATTTT. Protein product: CASSPWGGKDQPQHF.

This clonotype was detected a few times. This chain joins TRBV9 and TRBJ2-3; D is unclear. Germline assignment: CDR1 SGDLS and CDR2 YYNGEE. The CDR3 runs to 14 residues. V lost 6 bases and J 0 bases, leaving 11 bases between the germline ends. As DNA, the CDR3 is TGTGCCAGCAACCTCCCTTCCAGCACAGATACGCAGTATTTT. Its protein is CASNLPSSTDTQYF.

This clonotype showed up just a few times. The gene calls are TRBV11-2 and TRBJ2-3; D remains ambiguous. The V end lost 4 bases, the J end lost 6 bases, and 20 bases lay between the germline ends. In germline, CDR1 is SGHAT, CDR2 FQNNGV. The CDR3 is 16 amino acids. As DNA, the CDR3 is TGTGCCAGCAGCTCCCCGTCAGGAGTCTTCGCGGATACGCAGTATTTT. Translation gives CASSSPSGVFADTQYF.

This clonotype was seen once. The chain combines TRBV5-5 with TRBJ2-7; D call uncertain. V dropped 5 bases and J dropped 0 bases, with 9 bases sitting between them. In germline, CDR1 is SGHKS, CDR2 YYEKEE (reference sequence). The CDR3 is made up of 13 amino acids. The CDR3 loop reads CASSSMSSYEQYV. CDR3 in DNA: TGTGCCAGCAGTTCGATGAGCTCCTACGAGCAGTACGTC.